The 13 T cell receptor beta chains below all came from one sample that was sequenced in a study of response to subunit inactivated influenza vaccine. TCRdb passed the RT-PCR reads through MiXCR, listing each CDR3 protein once. The repertoire holds 450,000 to 600,000 distinct CDR3 sequences, with 7.2% as singletons. Material: PBMCs from blood, obtained around 25 months after vaccination. The receptor set was obtained from a man aged 45 to 75 who received an inactivated influenza vaccine.

This clonotype was found many times. V and J are TRBV12-3 or TRBV12-4 and TRBJ1-1; 7 bases align to TRBD1. The CDR3 totals 13 residues. The V and J ends lost 6 bases and 0 bases, in that order; junction bases with no gene match: 1. The CDR3 region has the DNA TGTGCCAGCAGACAGGGGATGAACACTGAAGCTTTCTTT. Its protein product is CASRQGMNTEAFF.

About this clonotype: Its ends do not fully match the called genes, so a read error is possible. This chain connects TRBV5-1 to TRBJ2-1; 9 bases agree with TRBD2. CDR1 is SGHRS and CDR2 is YFSETQ in the germline V gene. This CDR3 spans 18 amino acids. The DNA for the CDR3 is TGCGCCAGCAGCCAGATGCTAGCACACGGGACTAGCCGAAATGTGCAGTTCTTC. The encoded protein is CASSQMLAHGTSRNVQFF.

This clonotype was detected only a few times. The V and J genes are TRBV2 and TRBJ2-7, with unresolved D. The germline V gene has CDR1 SNHLY and CDR2 FYNNEI. V shed 0 bases and J shed 5 bases, with 5 bases lying between them. The CDR3 spans 12 residues. The CDR3 spells CASSEAGNEQYF. Written as DNA, the CDR3 is TGTGCCAGCAGTGAAGCAGGGAACGAGCAGTACTTC.

This clonotype was counted ten times or more. The gene calls are TRBV7-9 and TRBJ2-3; TRBD2 aligns across 10 bases. This CDR3 is 15 amino acids long. CDR1 is SEHNR, CDR2 FQNEAQ, per germline (reference sequence). The V and J ends lost 4 bases and 6 bases, in that order; junction bases with no gene match: 7. The CDR3 nucleotides are TGTGCCAGCAGCTACCTAGCGGGAGATCGTGATACGCAGTATTTT. Its protein is CASSYLAGDRDTQYF.

The chain carries TRBV11-3 and TRBJ2-5; D not resolved. The CDR3 length is 12 residues. The V end was cut by 3 bases, the J end by 0 bases, with 2 bases between. Germline CDR1 SGHNT, CDR2 YENEEA. This chain's CDR3 is CASSFNQETQYF. The CDR3 bases are TGTGCCAGCAGCTTTAACCAAGAGACCCAGTACTTC.

This clonotype occurred a few times. This chain connects TRBV20-1 to TRBJ1-3; 7 nucleotides line up with TRBD1. The germline gives CDR1 DFQATT, CDR2 SNEGSKA (reference sequence). The CDR3 has 12 amino acids. V lost 3 bases and J lost 5; bases outside the gene matches: 1. As DNA, the CDR3 is TGCAGTGCTAGGGGACAGCGAAACACCATATATTTT. This gives the protein CSARGQRNTIYF.

This clonotype occurred a few times. This chain uses TRBV20-1 with TRBJ2-1, with D maybe TRBD2 (5 bases). The CDR3 length is 17 residues. The V gene lost 3 bases and the J gene lost 0 bases, with 18 bases spanning the gap. Germline V gene data show CDR1 as DFQATT and CDR2 as SNEGSKA (reference sequence). CDR3 nucleotides: TGCAGTGCTAGGGCGGGCTACTCAACTTCCTCCTACAATGAGCAGTTCTTC. It codes for CSARAGYSTSSYNEQFF.

Many counts were recorded for this clonotype. The gene calls are TRBV5-1 and TRBJ1-5, with 9 bases that match TRBD1. The CDR3 covers 14 residues. Germline values: CDR1 SGHRS, CDR2 YFSETQ. V dropped 4 bases and J dropped 6; count of bases not matched to a gene: 5. CDR3 coding DNA: TGCGCCAGCAGCGTCCGGGACAGGGTTCAGCCCCAGCATTTT. It yields the protein CASSVRDRVQPQHF.

V and J are TRBV5-1 and TRBJ2-2, with D perhaps matching TRBD1 or TRBD2 (5 bases each). This CDR3 has 15 residues. The germline V gene has CDR1 SGHRS and CDR2 YFSETQ. V shed 5 bases and J shed 4 bases, with 15 bases lying between them. CDR3 amino acids: CASRPTGRSTGELFF. CDR3 coding DNA: TGCGCCAGCAGGCCGACGGGACGGAGCACCGGGGAGCTGTTTTTT.

This clonotype has more than one count but fewer than ten. The CDR3 region is CSVEEASGRAGEQFF. In nucleotides, the CDR3 is TGCAGCGTTGAAGAGGCTAGCGGGAGGGCCGGTGAGCAGTTCTTC. The chain is built from TRBV29-1 and TRBJ2-1; 12 nucleotides match TRBD2. The CDR3 is made up of 15 amino acids. After removal of 0 bases from V and 9 bases from J, the junction contained 6 bases not matched to a gene. Looked up from germline, CDR1 is SQVTM and CDR2 is ANQGSEA.

The CDR3 sequence: CASTSFREKLFF. Here the CDR3 DNA reads TGTGCCAGCACAAGTTTCCGGGAAAAACTGTTTTTT. The chain is built from TRBV6-6 and TRBJ1-4; D is unclear. This CDR3 has 12 residues. Trimming took 7 bases from V and 8 from J, leaving 11 bases between them. Germline V CDR1 and CDR2: MNHNY, SVGAGI (reference sequence).

This clonotype has only a few counts. The rearrangement links TRBV7-9 to TRBJ2-1, with D possibly matching TRBD2 (5 bases). V lost 4 bases, J lost 3 bases, and 16 bases lay in between. Germline V gene sequence: CDR1 SEHNR, CDR2 FQNEAQ (reference sequence). The length of the CDR3 is 16 residues. The CDR3: CASSSRGQPIYNEQFF. The CDR3, as DNA: TGTGCCAGCAGCTCTCGAGGGCAGCCTATCTACAATGAGCAGTTCTTC.

This clonotype has at least ten counts. This rearrangement joins TRBV20-1 to TRBJ2-3, with D hard to call. Germline V CDR1 and CDR2: DFQATT, SNEGSKA (reference sequence). CDR3 length equals 17 residues. Trimming pared 0 bases from V and 5 bases from J, leaving 21 bases between. The CDR3 nucleotides are TGCAGTGCTAGAGATCCTCAGGCACAAACCTCGGGAGATACGCAGTATTTT. Its translation: CSARDPQAQTSGDTQYF.